Listed below are T cell receptor beta chains from one sample, sequenced in a study of T cells in Graves' hyperthyroidism and ophthalmopathy. TCRdb re-called the multiplex PCR reads with MiXCR, one entry per CDR3 protein. This table holds about 700,000 distinct CDR3 sequences, around 15% found once. The sequencing sample was made of blood. Receptors were obtained from a young woman with Graves' hyperthyroidism. CDR3s include the opening cysteine and the closing phenylalanine or tryptophan. D genes are given only for firm matches. A row's size may be missing; if present it is once, few, many or a size class.

TRBD1,TRBJ1-6,few,TRBV12-3/TRBV12-4,CASRRPGQGAGSPLHF,TGTGCCAGCAGGAGACCCGGACAGGGGGCGGGTTCACCCCTCCACTTT
TRBD1,TRBJ1-5,many,TRBV3-1,CASSLRDRPKDDQPQHF,TGTGCCAGCAGCCTTCGGGACAGGCCGAAGGACGATCAGCCCCAGCATTTT
.,TRBJ2-3,.,TRBV6-6,CASSFDLWSTDTQYF,TGTGCCAGCAGTTTCGACCTCTGGTCCACAGATACGCAGTATTTT
.,TRBJ1-5,few,TRBV20-1,CSARDLPGEYQPQHF,TGCAGTGCTAGAGATCTCCCGGGTGAATATCAGCCCCAGCATTTT
TRBD2,TRBJ2-1,.,TRBV20-1,CSALGLGLAGVNEQFF,TGCAGTGCACTTGGCCTGGGACTAGCGGGAGTCAATGAGCAGTTCTTC
.,TRBJ1-5,many,TRBV28,CASRLEGGSNQPQHF,TGTGCCAGCAGACTAGAGGGAGGGAGCAATCAGCCCCAGCATTTT
TRBD2,TRBJ2-7,.,TRBV5-1,CASSLRLADMAEQYF,TGCGCCAGCAGCCTAAGACTAGCCGACATGGCCGAGCAGTACTTC
TRBD2,TRBJ2-7,few,TRBV11-2,CASSFIGTSGSYEQYF,TGTGCCAGCAGCTTTATAGGGACTAGCGGGAGTTACGAGCAGTACTTC
TRBD2,TRBJ2-1,many,TRBV12-3/TRBV12-4,CASSGLAGGGYNEQFF,TGTGCCAGCAGCGGACTAGCGGGAGGGGGGTACAATGAGCAGTTCTTC
.,TRBJ1-1,.,TRBV7-9,CASSLSVTEAFF,TGTGCCAGCAGCTTATCAGTCACTGAAGCTTTCTTT
.,TRBJ1-6,.,TRBV5-1,CASSQGTVHYNSPLHF,TGCGCCAGCAGCCAGGGGACCGTACACTATAATTCACCCCTCCACTTT
TRBD1,TRBJ1-2,.,TRBV5-5,CASSLAWTGYGYTF,TGTGCCAGCAGCTTGGCCTGGACAGGATATGGCTACACCTTC
TRBD1,TRBJ1-2,few,TRBV5-1,CASSPYRGDYGYTF,TGCGCCAGCAGCCCCTACAGGGGGGACTATGGCTACACCTTC
.,TRBJ1-1,many,TRBV19,CASSSQDTTMNTEAFF,TGTGCCAGTAGTAGCCAGGACACCACCATGAACACTGAAGCTTTCTTT
.,TRBJ2-5,many,TRBV6-1,CASRQGGTETQYF,TGTGCCAGCAGACAAGGGGGGACAGAGACCCAGTACTTC
TRBD2,TRBJ2-3,few,TRBV12-3/TRBV12-4,CASSFRASGVTDTQYF,TGTGCCAGCAGTTTTCGGGCTAGCGGGGTCACAGATACGCAGTATTTT
.,TRBJ1-5,many,TRBV2,CASSDGGRQPQHF,TGTGCCAGCAGTGACGGGGGAAGGCAGCCCCAGCATTTT
.,TRBJ2-2,few,TRBV20-1,CSASPWGTPTNTGELFF,TGCAGTGCTAGTCCATGGGGGACACCCACGAACACCGGGGAGCTGTTTTTT
TRBD2,TRBJ2-3,many,TRBV7-2,CASSLAKGLAGKGYTQYF,TGTGCCAGCAGCTTAGCCAAAGGACTAGCGGGTAAAGGGTATACGCAGTATTTT
.,TRBJ2-3,few,TRBV29-1,CSVSGSVSTDTQYF,TGCAGCGTTTCCGGGAGCGTGAGCACAGATACGCAGTATTTT
.,TRBJ1-1,.,TRBV29-1,CSVGVGLDTEAFF,TGCAGCGTTGGGGTAGGGTTGGACACTGAAGCTTTCTTT
.,TRBJ2-7,many,TRBV5-1,CASSLRTGDGEQYF,TGCGCCAGCAGCTTGCGGACTGGGGATGGCGAGCAGTACTTC
TRBD1,TRBJ1-2,.,TRBV29-1,CSAFTGDHYGYTF,TGCAGCGCATTTACAGGGGATCACTATGGCTACACCTTC
TRBD2,TRBJ2-3,many,TRBV3-1,CASSQGVPSGSINTQYF,TGTGCCAGCAGCCAAGGAGTCCCTAGCGGGAGCATAAATACGCAGTATTTT
.,TRBJ2-5,many,TRBV7-9,CASSSQGSETQYF,TGTGCCAGCAGCTCTCAGGGGTCGGAGACCCAGTACTTC
.,TRBJ2-7,many,TRBV11-2,CASSELRKPYEQYF,TGTGCCAGCAGCGAGCTCAGGAAGCCCTACGAGCAGTACTTC
.,TRBJ1-5,.,TRBV28,CASSLDPRSKRKGAEPQHF,TGTGCCAGCAGTTTAGACCCAAGATCTAAACGAAAGGGAGCCGAGCCCCAGCATTTT
.,TRBJ1-2,many,TRBV5-8,CASSRARAYGYTF,TGTGCCAGCAGCCGGGCCAGGGCGTATGGCTACACCTTC
.,TRBJ2-7,many,TRBV18,CASSPQGPGWYEQYF,TGTGCCAGCTCACCACAGGGGCCAGGGTGGTACGAGCAGTACTTC
.,TRBJ2-2,few,TRBV29-1,CSADSRMGLFF,TGCAGCGCGGACAGTAGGATGGGGCTGTTTTTT
.,TRBJ1-3,.,TRBV7-2,CASSEGFAGNTIYF,TGTGCCAGCAGCGAGGGGTTTGCTGGAAACACCATATATTTT
TRBD1,TRBJ1-1,few,TRBV15,CATSRKRTGGMNTEAFF,TGTGCCACCAGCAGGAAGAGGACAGGAGGCATGAACACTGAAGCTTTCTTT
TRBD2,TRBJ2-3,many,TRBV11-2,CASSLGTTGADTQYF,TGTGCCAGCAGCTTGGGGACTACCGGCGCAGATACGCAGTATTTT
TRBD2,TRBJ2-7,many,TRBV27,CASSLFLAGNYEQYF,TGTGCCAGCAGTTTATTTCTAGCGGGAAACTACGAGCAGTACTTC
TRBD1,TRBJ1-5,many,TRBV7-8,CASSPQALTGGNQPQHF,TGTGCCAGCAGTCCACAGGCCCTAACAGGGGGGAATCAGCCCCAGCATTTT
.,TRBJ1-1,few,TRBV7-9,CASSPPDRMNTEAFF,TGTGCCAGCAGCCCCCCAGACAGAATGAACACTGAAGCTTTCTTT
.,TRBJ1-1,many,TRBV20-1,CSASFKMNTEAFF,TGCAGTGCTAGTTTTAAGATGAACACTGAAGCTTTCTTT
.,TRBJ1-4,many,TRBV20-1,CSARVETAGGKLFF,TGCAGTGCTAGAGTGGAGACGGCCGGCGGAAAACTGTTTTTT
TRBD2,TRBJ2-1,.,TRBV9,CASSPGGGRANNEQFF,TGTGCCAGCAGCCCAGGAGGCGGGAGGGCCAACAATGAGCAGTTCTTC
.,TRBJ1-5,few,TRBV28,CASSPSPQGSNQPQHF,TGTGCCAGCAGTCCAAGCCCACAGGGCAGCAATCAGCCCCAGCATTTT
.,TRBJ2-3,few,TRBV7-9,CASSRAPTTPDMQYF,TGTGCCAGCAGCCGTGCGCCGACCACACCAGATATGCAGTATTTT
.,TRBJ2-4,.,TRBV6-2/TRBV6-3,CATRDNLNADIQYF,TGTGCCACCCGGGACAACCTCAACGCGGACATTCAGTACTTC
.,TRBJ2-2,few,TRBV7-9,CASSSPREPGELFF,TGTGCCAGCAGCTCTCCCCGGGAGCCCGGGGAGCTGTTTTTT
.,TRBJ1-3,few,TRBV27,CASSLSYPDGASSGNTIYF,TGTGCCAGCAGTTTATCGTACCCGGACGGCGCATCCTCTGGAAACACCATATATTTT
TRBD1,TRBJ1-4,many,TRBV3-1,CASTLGAGTGKLFF,TGTGCCAGCACCCTTGGGGCCGGGACAGGAAAACTGTTTTTT
.,TRBJ2-3,.,TRBV6-6,CASSYSARSSTDTQYF,TGTGCCAGCAGTTACTCCGCTAGATCTAGCACAGATACGCAGTATTTT
.,TRBJ2-4,.,TRBV12-3/TRBV12-4,CASSWGVAKNIQYF,TGTGCCAGCAGTTGGGGGGTGGCCAAAAACATTCAGTACTTC
TRBD2,TRBJ2-7,many,TRBV18,CASSPSGDFYEQYF,TGTGCCAGCTCACCAAGCGGGGATTTCTACGAGCAGTACTTC
.,TRBJ1-3,many,TRBV11-2,CASSLVGSGNTIYF,TGTGCCAGCAGCCTCGTAGGGTCTGGAAACACCATATATTTT
.,TRBJ2-2,.,TRBV6-2/TRBV6-3,CASILMGAGELFF,TGTGCCAGCATCCTAATGGGGGCCGGGGAGCTGTTTTTT
TRBD2,TRBJ2-5,few,TRBV7-3,CASSLGGLAGEQETQYF,TGTGCCAGCAGCTTGGGCGGACTAGCGGGAGAGCAAGAGACCCAGTACTTC
TRBD1,TRBJ2-1,.,TRBV19,CASSIVGGQGYNEQFF,TGTGCCAGTAGTATAGTAGGGGGACAGGGGTACAATGAGCAGTTCTTC
.,TRBJ2-7,.,TRBV29-1,CSVVGPDTYEQYF,TGCAGCGTTGTTGGTCCGGACACCTACGAGCAGTACTTC
.,TRBJ2-7,many,TRBV5-1,CASSSMGYEQYF,TGCGCCAGCAGCTCAATGGGGTACGAGCAGTACTTC
.,TRBJ2-1,.,TRBV14,CASSQDRAASPFF,TGTGCCAGCAGCCAAGATAGAGCGGCTTCCCCGTTCTTC
TRBD1,TRBJ1-6,many,TRBV18,CASSPLDRGVRSPLHF,TGTGCCAGCTCACCACTGGACAGGGGGGTTCGCTCACCCCTCCACTTT